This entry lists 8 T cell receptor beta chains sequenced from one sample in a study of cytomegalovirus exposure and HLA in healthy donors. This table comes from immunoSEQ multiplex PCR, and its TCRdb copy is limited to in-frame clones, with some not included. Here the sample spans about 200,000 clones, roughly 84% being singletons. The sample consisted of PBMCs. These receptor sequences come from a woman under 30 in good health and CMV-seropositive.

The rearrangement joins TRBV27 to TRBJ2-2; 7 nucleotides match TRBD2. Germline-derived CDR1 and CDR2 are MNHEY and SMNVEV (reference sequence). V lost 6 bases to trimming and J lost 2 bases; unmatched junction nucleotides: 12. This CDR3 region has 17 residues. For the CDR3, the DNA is TGTGCCAGCAGCCTGTTCTCTAGCGGCGGCAACACCGGGGAGCTGTTTTTT. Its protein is CASSLFSSGGNTGELFF.

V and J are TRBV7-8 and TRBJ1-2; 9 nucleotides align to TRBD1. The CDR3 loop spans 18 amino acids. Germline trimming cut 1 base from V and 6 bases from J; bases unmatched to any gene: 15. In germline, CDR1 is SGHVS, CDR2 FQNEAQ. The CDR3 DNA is TGTGCCAGCAGCTTAGATGCGCTCTCGGACAGGGGCCCCGATGGCTACACCTTC. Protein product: CASSLDALSDRGPDGYTF.

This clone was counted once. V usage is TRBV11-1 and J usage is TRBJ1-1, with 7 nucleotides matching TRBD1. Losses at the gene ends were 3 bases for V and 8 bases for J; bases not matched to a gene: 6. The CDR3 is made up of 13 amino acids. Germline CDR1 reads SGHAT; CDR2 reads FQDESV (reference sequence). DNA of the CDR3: TGTGCCAGCAGCTTTAACAGGGGTTACGAAGCTTTCTTT. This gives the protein CASSFNRGYEAFF.

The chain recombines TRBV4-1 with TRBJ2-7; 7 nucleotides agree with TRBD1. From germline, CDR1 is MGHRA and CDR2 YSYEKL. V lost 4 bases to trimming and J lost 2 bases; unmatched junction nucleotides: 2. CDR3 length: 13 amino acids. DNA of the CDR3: TGCGCCAGCAGCCCGGGACAGACCTACGAGCAGTACTTC. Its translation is CASSPGQTYEQYF.

DNA for the CDR3: TGTGCTAGTGCCTCCCTCAGGGATCTAAACACCATATATTTT. Amino acid sequence: CASASLRDLNTIYF. The rearrangement uses TRBV12-5 and TRBJ1-3, with D perhaps TRBD1 (5 bases). The V end lost 7 bases, the J end lost 6 bases, and 16 bases lay between the germline ends. CDR3 length: 14 amino acids. In germline, CDR1 is LGHNT, CDR2 FRNRAP.

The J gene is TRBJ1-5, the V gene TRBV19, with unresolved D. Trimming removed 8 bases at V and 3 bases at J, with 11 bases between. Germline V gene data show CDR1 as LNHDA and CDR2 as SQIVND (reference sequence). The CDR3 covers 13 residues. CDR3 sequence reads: CASAGRFNQPQHF. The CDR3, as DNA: TGTGCCAGTGCCGGGAGGTTCAATCAGCCCCAGCATTTT.

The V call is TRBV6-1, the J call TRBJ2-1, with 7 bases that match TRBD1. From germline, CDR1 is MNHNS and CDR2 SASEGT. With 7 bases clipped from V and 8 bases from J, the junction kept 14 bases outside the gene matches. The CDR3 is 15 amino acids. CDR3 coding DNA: TGTGCCAGCACCAACTCGACAGGGATGCTCGATGAGCAGTTCTTC. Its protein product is CASTNSTGMLDEQFF.

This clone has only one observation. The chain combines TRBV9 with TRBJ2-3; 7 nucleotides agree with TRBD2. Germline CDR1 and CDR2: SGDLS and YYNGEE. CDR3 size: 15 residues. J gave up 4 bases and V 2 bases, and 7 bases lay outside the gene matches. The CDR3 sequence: CASSVAGVLADTQYF. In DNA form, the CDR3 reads TGTGCCAGCAGCGTGGCGGGAGTTTTAGCAGATACGCAGTATTTT.